The clone carrying this T cell receptor beta chain was seen only a few times. Antigen unknown. These data originate in a study of CD8 T cells in ankylosing spondylitis. Broader study findings: Among TCR beta sequences, a motif of under 10 highly homologous variants appeared characteristic of ankylosing spondylitis blood.

Molecular-barcoded quantitative 5'-RACE produced these TCR beta libraries. A single record per CDR3 protein comes from TCRdb applying MiXCR to the 5' RACE reads. The sample holds roughly 440,000 distinct CDR3 sequences, roughly 18% seen once. The CDR3 spans 14 residues. V dropped 2 bases and J dropped 7 bases, with 11 bases sitting between them. The V gene's germline CDR1 is MNHEY and CDR2 SMNVEV (reference sequence). The sequencing sample was made of blood, either unsorted or a sorted T cell fraction (not recorded which). The V and J genes are TRBV27 and TRBJ1-4; tentatively, D is TRBD1 (5 bases). The clonotype originates from a male donor with ankylosing spondylitis. DNA of the CDR3: TGTGCCAGCAGTTTAAAGGGGCGCCGTGAAAAACTGTTTTTT. Amino acids: CASSLKGRREKLFF.